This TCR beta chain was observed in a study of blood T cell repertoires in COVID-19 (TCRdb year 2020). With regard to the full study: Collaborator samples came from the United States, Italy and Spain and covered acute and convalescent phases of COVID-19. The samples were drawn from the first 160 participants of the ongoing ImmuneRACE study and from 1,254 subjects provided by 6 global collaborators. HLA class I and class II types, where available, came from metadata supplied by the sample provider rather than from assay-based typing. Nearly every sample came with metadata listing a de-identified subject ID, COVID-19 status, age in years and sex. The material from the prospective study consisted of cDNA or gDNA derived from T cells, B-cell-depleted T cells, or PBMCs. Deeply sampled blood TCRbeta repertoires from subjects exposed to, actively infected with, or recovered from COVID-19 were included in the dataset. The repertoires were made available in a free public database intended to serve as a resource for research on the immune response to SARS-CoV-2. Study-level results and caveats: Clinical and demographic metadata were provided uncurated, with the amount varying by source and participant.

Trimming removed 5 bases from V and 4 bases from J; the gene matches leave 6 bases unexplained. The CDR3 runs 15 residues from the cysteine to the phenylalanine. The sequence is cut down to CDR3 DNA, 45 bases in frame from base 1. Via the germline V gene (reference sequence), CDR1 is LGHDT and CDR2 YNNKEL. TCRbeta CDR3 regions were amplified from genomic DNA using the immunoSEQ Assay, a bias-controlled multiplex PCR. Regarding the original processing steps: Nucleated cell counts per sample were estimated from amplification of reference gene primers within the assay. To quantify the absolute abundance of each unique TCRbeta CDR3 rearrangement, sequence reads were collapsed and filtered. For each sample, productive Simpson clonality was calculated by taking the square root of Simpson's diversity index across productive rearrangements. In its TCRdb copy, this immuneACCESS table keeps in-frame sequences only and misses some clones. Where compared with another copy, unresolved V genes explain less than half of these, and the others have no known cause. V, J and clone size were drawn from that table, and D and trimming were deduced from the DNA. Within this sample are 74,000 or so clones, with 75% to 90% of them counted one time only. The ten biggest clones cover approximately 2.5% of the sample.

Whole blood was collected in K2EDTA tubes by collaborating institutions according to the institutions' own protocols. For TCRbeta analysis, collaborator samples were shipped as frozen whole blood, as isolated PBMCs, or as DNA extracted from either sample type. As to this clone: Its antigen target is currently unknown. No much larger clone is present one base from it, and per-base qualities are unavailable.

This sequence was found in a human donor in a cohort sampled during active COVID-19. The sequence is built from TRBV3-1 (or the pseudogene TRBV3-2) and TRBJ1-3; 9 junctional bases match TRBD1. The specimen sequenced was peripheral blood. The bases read TGTGCCAGCAGCGTACAGGGGGCCAGGGGAAACACCATATATTTT. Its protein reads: CASSVQGARGNTIYF.